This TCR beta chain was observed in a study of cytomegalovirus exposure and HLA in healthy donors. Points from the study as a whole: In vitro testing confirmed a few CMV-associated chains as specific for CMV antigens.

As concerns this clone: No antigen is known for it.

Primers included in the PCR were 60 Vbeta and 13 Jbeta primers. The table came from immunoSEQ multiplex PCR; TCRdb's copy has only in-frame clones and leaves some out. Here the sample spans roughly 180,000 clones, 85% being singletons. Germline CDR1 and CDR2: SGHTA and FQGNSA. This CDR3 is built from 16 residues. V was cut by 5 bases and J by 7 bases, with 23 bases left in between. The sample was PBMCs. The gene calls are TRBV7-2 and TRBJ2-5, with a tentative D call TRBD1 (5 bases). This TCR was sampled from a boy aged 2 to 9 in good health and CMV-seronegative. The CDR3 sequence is CASSQGRVSGYRTQYF. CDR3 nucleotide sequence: TGTGCCAGCAGCCAGGGCCGTGTCTCGGGTTATCGGACCCAGTACTTC.